Listed here is a single T cell receptor beta chain. The CDR3 extends over 13 amino acids. Germline-derived CDR1 and CDR2 are SGHTA and FQGNSA. V lost 4 bases, J lost 4 bases, and 8 bases lay in between. This sample was included in a study of T cells after yellow fever vaccination. TCRdb itself ran the 5' RACE reads through MiXCR, one entry per CDR3 protein. The sample carries some 560,000 distinct CDR3 sequences, less than 20% recorded once. The V call is TRBV7-2, the J call TRBJ2-1; perhaps TRBD1 as D (5 bases). The clonotype originates from a man aged 18-30 years who received the YFV17D yellow fever vaccine. The source was PBMCs, collected less than 6 days after the first yellow fever vaccination. The CDR3 reads CASSSTEYNEQFF. The CDR3 DNA follows: TGTGCCAGCAGCTCGACAGAGTACAATGAGCAGTTCTTC.